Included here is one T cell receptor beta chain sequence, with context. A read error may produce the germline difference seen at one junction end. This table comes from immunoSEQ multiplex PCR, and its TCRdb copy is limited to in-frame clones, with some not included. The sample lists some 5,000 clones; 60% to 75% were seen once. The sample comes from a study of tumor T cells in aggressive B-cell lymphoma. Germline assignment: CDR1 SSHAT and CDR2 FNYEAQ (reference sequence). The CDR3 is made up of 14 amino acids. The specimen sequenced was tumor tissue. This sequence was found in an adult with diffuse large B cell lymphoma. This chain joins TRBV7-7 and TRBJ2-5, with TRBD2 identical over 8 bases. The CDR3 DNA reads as TGTGCTAGCAGCTTAGCGAGCGGGAGCGAGACCCAGTACTTC. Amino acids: CASSLASGSETQYF.